A single sample gave rise to the 2 T cell receptor beta chains below, sequenced in a study of blood T cell repertoires in COVID-19. Profiled with immunoSEQ multiplex PCR; TCRdb holds only in-frame clones, not every one. The sample includes 180,000 or so clones, around 80% of them seen just once. Sequenced sample: peripheral blood. Source of these receptors: a woman over 75 with active or convalescent COVID-19.

This chain joins TRBV12-3 or TRBV12-4 and TRBJ2-3, with TRBD2 matching 7 bases. The CDR3 extends over 13 amino acids. The trim removed 2 bases at V and 4 bases at J, leaving 0 bases unmatched. The CDR3 is CASSLSGADTQYF. The CDR3 bases are TGTGCCAGCAGTTTAAGCGGGGCAGATACGCAGTATTTT.

A few counts support this clone. The rearrangement links TRBV11-2 to TRBJ2-7; TRBD1 agrees at 7 bases. V dropped 3 bases and J dropped 3; count of bases not matched to a gene: 8. The V gene's germline CDR1 is SGHAT and CDR2 FQNNGV. The CDR3 runs to 15 residues. CDR3 coding DNA: TGTGCCAGCAGCTTCCCGGGACAGAGAGTCTACGAGCAGTACTTC. It specifies CASSFPGQRVYEQYF.